The T cell receptor beta chain described here comes from a study of cytomegalovirus exposure and HLA in healthy donors. PCR primers comprised 60 Vbeta and 13 Jbeta primers. The table came from immunoSEQ multiplex PCR; TCRdb's copy has only in-frame clones and leaves some out. The sample consists of 100,000 to 150,000 clones, about four fifths of them appearing once. Germline lookup yields CDR1 SNHLY and CDR2 FYNNEI. V shed 4 bases and J shed 3 bases, with 15 bases lying between them. The CDR3 sequence is 16 residues long. The sequence was obtained from a woman between 40 and 55 years old in good health and CMV-seronegative. The sequencing sample was made of PBMCs. The chain recombines TRBV2 with TRBJ1-4, with D possibly being TRBD1 (6 bases). CDR3 sequence: CASSGIRGAANEKLFF. DNA of the CDR3: TGTGCCAGCAGTGGTATCAGGGGAGCAGCTAATGAAAAACTGTTTTTT.